The present T cell receptor (beta chain) was sequenced within a study of blood T cell repertoires in COVID-19. In the study overall: Researchers got acute and convalescent COVID-19 samples from the United States, Italy and Spain.

Source study methods: Researchers report that nucleated cell counts were estimated from reference gene primer amplification. Some clones are missing from TCRdb's copy, which holds only in-frame ones; the method was immunoSEQ multiplex PCR. Clonal size and the V and J genes are those of that table, whereas D and trimming came from the DNA. The sample yields 330,000 or so clones, approximately 91% seen once. Within 2 weeks before study entry, exposed participants met a COVID-19 case. As for this clone: The identical CDR3 is also encoded by other nucleotide sequences in the sample.

CDR3 length: 11 amino acids. The germline V and J ends were trimmed by 3 bases and 8 bases, with 7 bases remaining between them. Looked up from germline, CDR1 is MDHEN and CDR2 is SYDVKM. The gene calls are TRBV28 and TRBJ1-2; a weak D match, TRBD1 (6 bases). The sequenced sample consisted of PBMCs or T cells enriched from blood (not recorded which). This sequence originates from a woman aged 30 to 39 who had been exposed to COVID-19. The CDR3 sequence is CASSFQGGYTF. In DNA form, the CDR3 reads TGTGCCAGCAGTTTTCAGGGGGGCTACACCTTC.